A single sample gave rise to the 13 T cell receptor beta chains below, sequenced in a study of blood T cell repertoires in COVID-19. Using immunoSEQ multiplex PCR, the repertoire was profiled, and TCRdb retains in-frame clones only, with some absent. The table has around 280,000 clones, roughly 87% seen once; the top ten hold under 7%. The sequenced sample was PBMCs or T cells enriched from blood (not recorded which). The receptors stem from a middle-aged woman who had recovered from COVID-19.

The chain is built from TRBV30 and TRBJ2-1; 12 positions agree with TRBD2. Germline V gene lookup returns CDR1 GTSNPN and CDR2 SVGIG (reference sequence). The V segment lost 4 bases and the J segment 6 bases; nucleotides outside the gene matches: 19. The CDR3 is made up of 19 amino acids. The CDR3 here is CAWISKGWTSGKSPNEQFF. As DNA, the CDR3 is TGTGCCTGGATATCCAAGGGATGGACTAGCGGGAAGTCCCCCAATGAGCAGTTCTTC. The whole variable domain, remainder taken from reference TRBV30 and TRBJ2-1, is SQTIHQWPATLVQPVGSPLSLECTVEGTSNPNLYWYRQAAGRGLQLLFYSVGIGQISSEVPQNLSASRPQDRQFILSSKKLLLSDSGFYLCAWISKGWTSGKSPNEQFFGPGTRLTVL.

This chain connects TRBV3-1 (or the pseudogene TRBV3-2) to TRBJ2-3; no firm D call. Between the trimmed V and J ends, which lost 0 bases and 3 bases, there was a span of 4 bases. Looked up from germline, CDR1 is LGHDT and CDR2 is YNNKEL (reference sequence). This CDR3 contains 13 residues. This CDR3 reads CASSQDGTDTQYF. The CDR3 nucleotides read TGTGCCAGCAGCCAAGACGGGACAGATACGCAGTATTTT.

This clone came up a few times. The CDR3 bases are TGTGCCAGCAGTGATGACAGGGGTTCCTCCTACGAGCAGTACTTC. Encoded protein: CASSDDRGSSYEQYF. J is TRBJ2-7 and V is TRBV6-1; 8 nucleotides line up with TRBD1. CDR1 MNHNS and CDR2 SASEGT come from the germline V gene. CDR3 length equals 15 residues. Trimming removed 3 bases from V and 0 bases from J; junction bases left unmatched: 4.

To note about this clone: One junction end disagrees with the germline gene, perhaps due to a read error. The V gene is TRBV9, the J gene TRBJ2-1, with TRBD2 matching over 10 bases. Germline CDR1 and CDR2: SGDLS and YYNGEE. This CDR3 has 15 residues. Written as DNA, the CDR3 is TGTGCCAGCACCGTAGGACTAGCGGCGTTCGATGAGCAGTTCTTC. Translating gives CASTVGLAAFDEQFF. Drawing the rest from reference TRBV9 and TRBJ2-1, the complete variable domain is DSGVTQTPKHLITATGQRVTLRCSPRSGDLSVYWYQQSLDQGLQFLIQYYNGEERAKGNILERFSAQQFPDLHSELNLSSLELGDSALYFCASTVGLAAFDEQFFGPGTRLTVL.

V usage is TRBV11-2 and J usage is TRBJ2-2; perhaps TRBD2 as D (5 bases). V lost 6 bases to trimming and J lost 0 bases, with 11 bases between them. The CDR3 has 15 amino acids. The germline V gene encodes CDR1 SGHAT and CDR2 FQNNGV. The CDR3 loop is CASRRADSNTGELFF. DNA of the CDR3: TGTGCCAGCAGGAGAGCGGATTCGAACACCGGGGAGCTGTTTTTT.

This chain joins TRBV10-3 and TRBJ1-2; D not certain. Germline CDR1 and CDR2: ENHRY and SYGVKD. Trimming left V 0 bases short and J 2 bases short, with 10 bases between. The CDR3 has 15 residues. The CDR3 is CAISESLGRNYGYTF. CDR3 sequence (DNA): TGTGCCATCAGTGAGTCGTTGGGCCGAAACTATGGCTACACCTTC.

The chain links TRBV28 to TRBJ2-5; 8 bases fit TRBD1. The CDR3 consists of 15 residues. Trimming cost V 4 bases and J 4 bases; bases outside gene matches: 8. In germline, CDR1 is MDHEN, CDR2 SYDVKM. The CDR3 loop is CASSSPGGAGETQYF. CDR3 nucleotide sequence: TGTGCCAGCAGTTCCCCAGGGGGCGCGGGAGAGACCCAGTACTTC.

The chain joins TRBV5-1 to TRBJ2-1; a weak D match, TRBD1 (5 bases). The CDR3 runs to 14 residues. Trimming pared 4 bases from V and 6 bases from J, leaving 14 bases between. Germline V gene data show CDR1 as SGHRS and CDR2 as YFSETQ. CDR3 in amino acids: CASSPGALSNEQFF. The CDR3 nucleotides are TGCGCCAGCAGCCCTGGGGCCCTAAGCAATGAGCAGTTCTTC.

The chain employs TRBV12-3 or TRBV12-4 and TRBJ1-5, with D hard to call. Deletions cut 5 bases from V and 3 bases from J, with 8 bases between. The CDR3 is 13 residues long. Here the CDR3 reads CASSTGVNQPQHF. The CDR3 DNA sequence: TGTGCCAGCAGTACCGGAGTCAATCAGCCCCAGCATTTT.

The V and J genes are TRBV7-9 and TRBJ1-6; D gene uncertain. The CDR3 runs to 15 residues. V lost 3 bases to trimming and J lost 9 bases, with 15 bases between them. CDR1 is SEHNR and CDR2 is FQNEAQ in the germline V gene (reference sequence). CDR3 nucleotide sequence: TGTGCCAGCAGCTTCGACAACATAGGAAGTTCACCCCTCCACTTT. Amino acids: CASSFDNIGSSPLHF. The complete variable domain, with remaining parts taken from reference TRBV7-9 and TRBJ1-6, reads DTGVSQNPRHKITKRGQNVTFRCDPISEHNRLYWYRQTLGQGPEFLTYFQNEAQLEKSRLLSDRFSAERPKGSFSTLEIQRTEQGDSAMYLCASSFDNIGSSPLHFGNGTRLTVT.

This clone showed up just a few times. This chain's CDR3 is CASSQEGREVTGELFF. The CDR3, as DNA: TGTGCCAGCAGCCAAGAAGGGCGGGAGGTTACCGGGGAGCTGTTTTTT. The V gene is TRBV4-2, the J gene TRBJ2-2; 8 positions agree with TRBD2. The CDR3 is 16 amino acids. Per germline, CDR1 LGHNA and CDR2 YNFKEQ. Trimming at V came to 0 bases and at J to 5 bases, leaving 5 bases not matched to a gene.

This chain connects TRBV2 to TRBJ2-7, with D uncertain. This CDR3 spans 11 amino acids. Trimming shortened V by 8 bases and J by 2 bases, and 7 bases separated the two germline ends. Germline-derived CDR1 and CDR2 are SNHLY and FYNNEI. CDR3 protein: CASFRAYEQYF. In DNA form, the CDR3 reads TGTGCCAGCTTTCGGGCCTACGAGCAGTACTTC.

V and J are TRBV5-1 and TRBJ2-5, with D perhaps matching TRBD2 (5 bases). Trimming pared 0 bases from V and 5 bases from J, leaving 11 bases between. This CDR3 spans 14 amino acids. The germline CDR1 and CDR2 sequences are SGHRS and YFSETQ. CDR3 residues: CASSLAGLVETQYF. For the CDR3, the DNA is TGCGCCAGCAGCTTGGCGGGATTGGTGGAGACCCAGTACTTC.